In this sample, the clone carrying this TCR beta chain turned up once. The repertoire was sequenced with immunoSEQ multiplex PCR; TCRdb's copy has only in-frame clones and lacks some. This repertoire shows around 33,000 clones, roughly 91% found once; its top ten account for about 21%. The CDR3 totals 14 residues. Trimming shortened V by 5 bases and J by 7 bases, and 14 bases separated the two germline ends. Per the germline V gene, CDR1 is MNHEY and CDR2 is SVGEGT. This entry is derived from a study of blood T cell repertoires in COVID-19. Study at large: Acute-phase and convalescent COVID-19 samples originated in the United States, Italy and Spain.

The clonotype originates from a man of 80 years or more with acute or convalescent COVID-19. The chain couples TRBV6-2 or TRBV6-3 to TRBJ2-2; D possibly corresponds to TRBD2 (5 bases). The sequenced sample consisted of peripheral blood. The DNA for the CDR3 is TGTGCCAGCAGTAGCCGGTCGGGGAACGGGGAGCTGTTTTTT. Protein product: CASSSRSGNGELFF.